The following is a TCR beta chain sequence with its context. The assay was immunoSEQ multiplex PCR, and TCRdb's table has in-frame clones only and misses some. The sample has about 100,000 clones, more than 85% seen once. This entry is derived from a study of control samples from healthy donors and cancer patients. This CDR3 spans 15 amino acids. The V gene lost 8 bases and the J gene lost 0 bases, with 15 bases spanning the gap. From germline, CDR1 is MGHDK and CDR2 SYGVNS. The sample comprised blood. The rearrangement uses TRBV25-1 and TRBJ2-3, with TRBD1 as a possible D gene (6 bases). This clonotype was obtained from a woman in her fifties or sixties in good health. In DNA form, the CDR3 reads TGTGCCAGCGGGGGCAGGCCCCCTAGCACAGATACGCAGTATTTT. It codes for CASGGRPPSTDTQYF. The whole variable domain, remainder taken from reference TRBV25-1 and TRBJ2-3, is EADIYQTPRYLVIGTGKKITLECSQTMGHDKMYWYQQDPGMELHLIHYSYGVNSTEKGDLSSESTVSRIRTEHFPLTLESARPSHTSQYLCASGGRPPSTDTQYFGPGTRLTVL.